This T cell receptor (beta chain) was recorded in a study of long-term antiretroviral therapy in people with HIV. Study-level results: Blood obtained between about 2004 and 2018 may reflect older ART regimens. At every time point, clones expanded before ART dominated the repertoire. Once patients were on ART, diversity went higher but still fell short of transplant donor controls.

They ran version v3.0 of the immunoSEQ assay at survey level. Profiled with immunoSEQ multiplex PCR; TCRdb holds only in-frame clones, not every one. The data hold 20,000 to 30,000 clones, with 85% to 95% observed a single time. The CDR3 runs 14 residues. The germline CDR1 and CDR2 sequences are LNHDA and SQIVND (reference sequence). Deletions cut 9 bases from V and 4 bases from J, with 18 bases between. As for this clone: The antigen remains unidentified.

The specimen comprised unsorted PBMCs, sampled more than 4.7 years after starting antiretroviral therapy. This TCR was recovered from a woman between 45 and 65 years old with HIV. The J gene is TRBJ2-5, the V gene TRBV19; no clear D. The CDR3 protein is CASAPLGLAETQYF. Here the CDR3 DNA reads TGTGCCAGCGCTCCGTTGGGCCTGGCAGAGACCCAGTACTTC.